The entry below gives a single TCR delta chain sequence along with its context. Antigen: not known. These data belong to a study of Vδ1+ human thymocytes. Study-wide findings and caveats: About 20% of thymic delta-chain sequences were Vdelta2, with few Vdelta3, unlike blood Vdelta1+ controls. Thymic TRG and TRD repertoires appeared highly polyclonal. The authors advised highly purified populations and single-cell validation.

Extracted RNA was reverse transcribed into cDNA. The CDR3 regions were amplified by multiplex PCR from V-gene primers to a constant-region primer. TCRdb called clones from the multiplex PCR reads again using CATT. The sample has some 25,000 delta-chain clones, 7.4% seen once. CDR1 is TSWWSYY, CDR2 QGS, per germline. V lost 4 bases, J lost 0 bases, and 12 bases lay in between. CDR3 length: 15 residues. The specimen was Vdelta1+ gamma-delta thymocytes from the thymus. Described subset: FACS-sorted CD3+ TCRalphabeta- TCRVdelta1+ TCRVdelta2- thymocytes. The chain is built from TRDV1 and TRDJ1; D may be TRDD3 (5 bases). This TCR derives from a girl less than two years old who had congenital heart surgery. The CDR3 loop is CALGGLGQYTDKLIF. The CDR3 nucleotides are TGTGCTCTTGGGGGGCTGGGACAGTACACCGATAAACTCATCTTT.